The 14 T cell receptor beta chains in this list originate from one sample, sequenced in a study of T cell clonality in common variable immunodeficiency. Study conclusions and caveats: Fewer deletions and N-nucleotide insertions were reportedly seen in common variable immunodeficiency TCR beta sequences.

What these receptors recognize is not known. Sequencing used immunoSEQ multiplex PCR; TCRdb keeps in-frame clones, though not all of them. Observed in the sample are under 25,000 clones, none of them singletons. Sequences were obtained from peripheral blood mononuclear cells. These receptors all stem from a human donor with common variable immunodeficiency.

This clone was counted at least ten times. The DNA ends 3 residues before the CDR3 does, and the rest of the CDR3 is filled in from the germline J gene. V gene TRBV6-2 or TRBV6-3 combines with J gene TRBJ2-4; D is perhaps TRBD1 (5 bases). V was shortened by 5 bases and J by 5 bases, with 10 bases between the two germline ends. Germline V CDR1 and CDR2: MNHEY, SVGEGT. The length of the CDR3 is 13 residues. CDR3 bases read: TGTGCCAGCAGTGGAAAGGGGCAAAACATT. Its protein product is CASSGKGQNI. The whole CDR3 protein is CASSGKGQNIQYF.

In its sample, this clone was seen many times. The read falls 3 residues short of the CDR3 end, and the missing part is taken from the germline J gene. This chain joins TRBV7-2 and TRBJ2-7; D unresolved. Germline CDR1 reads SGHTA; CDR2 reads FQGNSA. The CDR3 runs to 12 residues. V was cut by 1 base and J by 3 bases, with 4 bases left in between. The CDR3 loop reads CASSLGYYEQYF. CDR3 DNA (partial): TGTGCCAGCAGCTTAGGCTACTACGAG.

This clone occurred many times. The read terminates 3 residues before the CDR3 end, so the remaining end is supplied by the germline J gene. This chain uses TRBV29-1 with TRBJ2-1; 7 positions match TRBD1. Germline values: CDR1 SQVTM, CDR2 ANQGSEA. The junction had 10 bases not matched to a gene; V was cut back by 5 bases and J by 6 bases. The CDR3 runs to 14 residues. Partial CDR3 DNA: TGCAGCGTTCGAGTGGGACAGTCAGCCAATGAG. Its translation: CSVRVGQSANE. The whole CDR3 protein is CSVRVGQSANEQFF.

By frequency in the sample, this clone is medium-sized. One end of the junction fails to match germline, which may point to a read error. The read terminates 3 residues before the CDR3 end, so the remaining end is supplied by the germline J gene. The genes are TRBV4-2 and TRBJ2-5; 10 bases agree with TRBD1. CDR1 is LGHNA and CDR2 is YNFKEQ in the germline V gene. CDR3 length equals 15 residues. This CDR3 reads CASSHRQGASETQYF. The sequenced part of the CDR3 DNA is TGCGCCAGCAGCCACAGACAGGGGGCGAGCGAGACC.

About this clone: The read ends 3 residues before the CDR3 terminus; that terminus is restored from the germline J gene. This chain joins TRBV6-4 and TRBJ2-7; TRBD2 might be the D (6 bases). The CDR3 is 16 amino acids. The germline CDR1 and CDR2 sequences are MRHNA and SNTAGT. The ends were cut back, 6 bases at V and 2 bases at J, with 20 bases in the middle. The CDR3 loop reads CASRMVLGGPPYEQYF. The part of the CDR3 DNA that was read is TGTGCCAGCAGAATGGTGTTGGGGGGACCGCCCTACGAG.

In its sample, this clone was seen many times. The read falls 3 residues short of the CDR3 end, and the missing part is taken from the germline J gene. The chain couples TRBV30 to TRBJ2-1; weak D call: TRBD1 (5 bases). This CDR3 has 13 amino acids. The V and J ends lost 1 base and 9 bases respectively, with 13 bases between them. Looked up from germline, CDR1 is GTSNPN and CDR2 is SVGIG (reference sequence). Partial CDR3 DNA: TGTGCCTGGAGTGCCGACAGAATTGGTGAG. Its protein is CAWSADRIGE. The whole CDR3 is CAWSADRIGEQFF.

This clone was recorded many times. With the read ending 3 residues before the CDR3 end, the germline J gene is used to fill in that end. The J gene is TRBJ1-1, the V gene TRBV5-1; 7 bases align to TRBD1. V lost 4 bases and J lost 0; bases outside the gene matches: 3. The CDR3 contains 14 residues. Germline values: CDR1 SGHRS, CDR2 YFSETQ. The part of the CDR3 DNA that was read is TGCGCCAGCAGCGGGACAGTCATGAACACTGAA. It codes for CASSGTVMNTE. The CDR3 in its entirety is CASSGTVMNTEAFF.

This clone came up a few times. The CDR3 end falls 3 residues outside the read, so it is completed with the germline J gene. The rearrangement joins TRBV7-9 to TRBJ1-4, with 7 bases lining up with TRBD1. Germline lookup yields CDR1 SEHNR and CDR2 FQNEAQ (reference sequence). The CDR3 has 13 amino acids. Trimming removed 11 bases from V and 3 bases from J; junction bases left unmatched: 6. CDR3 sequence reads: CAETGTANEKLFF. The sequenced part of the CDR3 DNA is TGTGCCGAAACCGGGACAGCTAATGAAAAA.

Comment on this clone: The read halts 3 residues ahead of the CDR3 end, with the missing end drawn from the germline J gene. The chain recombines TRBV20-1 with TRBJ2-7; D perhaps matches TRBD2 (6 bases). The V gene's germline CDR1 is DFQATT and CDR2 SNEGSKA (reference sequence). The CDR3 consists of 15 residues. Trimming took 1 base from V and 4 from J, leaving 17 bases between them. Partial CDR3 DNA: TGCAGTGCTAGAGGGTCTCGGGGGAAGGAATACGAG. This gives the protein CSARGSRGKEYE. From start to end, the CDR3 is CSARGSRGKEYEQYF.

The table lists this clone with many counts. The read stops 3 residues short of the end of the CDR3; the missing end is completed from the germline J gene. The V call is TRBV19, the J call TRBJ1-5; TRBD1 matches 10 bases. The germline V gene encodes CDR1 LNHDA and CDR2 SQIVND (reference sequence). V gave up 8 bases and J gave up 6 bases; unmatched junction bases: 7. The CDR3 loop spans 14 amino acids. CDR3 sequence: CASDPGQGSQPQHF. Incomplete CDR3 DNA: TGTGCCAGTGATCCGGGACAGGGGTCTCAGCCC.

Comments on this clone: Read coverage stops 3 residues before the CDR3 terminus; the germline J gene supplies the remainder. The chain couples TRBV7-2 to TRBJ2-1, with TRBD2 matching over 7 bases. CDR1 and CDR2 from the germline V gene are SGHTA and FQGNSA. This CDR3 region has 15 residues. Germline trimming cut 0 bases from V and 5 bases from J; bases unmatched to any gene: 4. CDR3 DNA, as far as it was read: TGTGCCAGCAGCTTAGCGCGCGGGAGTAACAATGAG. Protein product: CASSLARGSNNE. From start to end, the CDR3 is CASSLARGSNNEQFF. The full variable domain, rest sourced from reference TRBV7-2 and TRBJ2-1, is GAGVSQSPSNKVTEKGKDVELRCDPISGHTALYWYRQSLGQGLEFLIYFQGNSAPDKSGLPSDRFSAERTGGSVSTLTIQRTQQEDSAVYLCASSLARGSNNEQFFGPGTRLTVL.

The sample holds many counts of this clone. The CDR3 goes on 3 residues after the read ends, and that part is filled in from the germline J gene. The V and J genes are TRBV7-2 and TRBJ2-5; TRBD2 aligns across 9 bases. Germline lookup yields CDR1 SGHTA and CDR2 FQGNSA. The V segment lost 5 bases and the J segment 5 bases; nucleotides outside the gene matches: 9. The CDR3 is 15 amino acids. Partial CDR3 DNA: TGTGCCAGCAGCGTTTCTAGCGGGGAATGGGAGACC. Amino acids: CASSVSSGEWET. The entire CDR3 reads CASSVSSGEWETQYF.

This clone has just a few counts. The CDR3 extends 3 residues past the end of the read, so its final part is completed from the germline J gene. The chain is built from TRBV19 and TRBJ1-3, with 7 bases identical to TRBD1. Germline lookup yields CDR1 LNHDA and CDR2 SQIVND (reference sequence). Trimming took 9 bases from V and 5 from J; bases not matched to a gene: 7. CDR3 length: 13 residues. Partial CDR3 DNA: TGTGCCAGCAGGGACAGCTTGCGAAACACC. Translated: CASRDSLRNT. The whole CDR3 region reads CASRDSLRNTIYF.

This clone has at least ten counts. From the germline J gene comes the end of the CDR3, since the read stops 3 residues before it. The chain has TRBV20-1 and TRBJ2-5, with no clear D. The CDR3 contains 16 residues. V was shortened by 0 bases and J by 5 bases, with 19 bases between the two germline ends. Germline V gene lookup returns CDR1 DFQATT and CDR2 SNEGSKA (reference sequence). Partial CDR3 DNA: TGCAGTGCTAGAGATCTCCGCGCGCGGTTCCAGGAGACC. This translates into CSARDLRARFQET. The full CDR3 protein is CSARDLRARFQETQYF.